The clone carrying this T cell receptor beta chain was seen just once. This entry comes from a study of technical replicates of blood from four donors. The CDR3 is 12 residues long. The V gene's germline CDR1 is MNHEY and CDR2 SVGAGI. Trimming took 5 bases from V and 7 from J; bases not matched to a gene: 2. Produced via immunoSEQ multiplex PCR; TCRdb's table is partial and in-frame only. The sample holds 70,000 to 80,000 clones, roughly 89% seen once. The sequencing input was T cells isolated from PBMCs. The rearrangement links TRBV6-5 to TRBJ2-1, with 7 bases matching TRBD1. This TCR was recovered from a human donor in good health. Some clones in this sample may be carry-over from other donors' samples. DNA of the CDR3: TGTGCCAGCAGTCAACAGGGGAATGAGCAGTTCTTC. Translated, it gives CASSQQGNEQFF.